This T cell receptor beta chain was retrieved from a study of long-term antiretroviral therapy in people with HIV. In the study overall: Collection dates of the earliest samples fall about a decade before the 2015 immediate-ART recommendation. Study-level results: When set beside controls, HIV repertoires had CDR3 length ranges that were narrower.

Germline V gives CDR1 SGHVS, CDR2 FQNEAQ. The CDR3 has 16 amino acids. V was cut by 1 base and J by 3 bases, with 13 bases left in between. Researchers ran immunoSEQ v3.0 at survey level. Clones were read by immunoSEQ multiplex PCR, and TCRdb kept only the in-frame ones, dropping some. Counted here are tens of thousands of clones, more than 75% occurring once; the ten biggest clones make up approximately 1%. Comments on this clone: Its antigen is currently unknown.

The TCR sequence derives from a man aged 50 or older with HIV. Sequencing used unsorted PBMCs, obtained 2 years after starting antiretroviral therapy. The chain has TRBV7-8 and TRBJ2-1; no definite D call. This chain's CDR3 is CASSLGPKSVYNEQFF. The CDR3 nucleotides read TGTGCCAGCAGCTTAGGGCCGAAATCCGTCTACAATGAGCAGTTCTTC.